The 10 T cell receptor beta chains given below trace back to one sample, sequenced in a study of blood T cells in healthy people across ages. Through a sample-barcoded 5' primer and a J-beta primer mix, a second PCR was run for 7 to 11 cycles. TCRdb redid the calling of the 5' RACE reads with MiXCR, one entry per CDR3 protein. The repertoire consists of about 1.1 million distinct CDR3 sequences, with under 40% occurring once and the leading ten covering less than 15%. The specimen was blood. The receptors were gathered from a man in his late teens or twenties in good health.

This clonotype was found a few times. The V call is TRBV20-1, the J call TRBJ2-1; 7 bases agree with TRBD1. V lost 0 bases to trimming and J lost 0 bases; unmatched junction nucleotides: 5. CDR3 length: 16 residues. Per the germline V gene, CDR1 is DFQATT and CDR2 is SNEGSKA (reference sequence). In DNA form, the CDR3 reads TGCAGTGCTAGAGATCCCGGGACAGTCTCCTACAATGAGCAGTTCTTC. This codes for CSARDPGTVSYNEQFF.

The CDR3: CSARDQSEKLFF. Here the CDR3 DNA reads TGCAGTGCTAGAGATCAATCTGAAAAACTGTTTTTT. V usage is TRBV20-1 and J usage is TRBJ1-4; D remains ambiguous. CDR1 and CDR2 from the germline V gene are DFQATT and SNEGSKA (reference sequence). V lost 0 bases and J lost 7, with 6 bases in between. The CDR3 is 12 amino acids.

CDR3 DNA: TGTGCCAGCAGCGTAGACGATCAGGGGGAGGGTACGCAGTATTTT. Protein: CASSVDDQGEGTQYF. The chain links TRBV9 to TRBJ2-3; D possibly uses TRBD1 or TRBD2 (7 bases each). The length of the CDR3 is 15 residues. Germline V gene lookup returns CDR1 SGDLS and CDR2 YYNGEE. Between the trimmed V and J ends, which lost 0 bases and 8 bases, there was a span of 16 bases.

V and J are TRBV7-2 and TRBJ1-2; the D gene is possibly TRBD1 (6 bases). Trimming left V 1 base short and J 6 bases short, with 12 bases between. The CDR3 runs to 14 residues. Per germline, CDR1 SGHTA and CDR2 FQGNSA. The CDR3 coding sequence is TGTGCCAGCAGCTTAGGAGGGGGTATCAATGGCTACACCTTC. This gives the protein CASSLGGGINGYTF.

This clonotype has just a few counts. The J gene is TRBJ2-1, the V gene TRBV10-3, with a weak D call TRBD2 (7 bases). The CDR3 has 16 residues. V shed 4 bases and J shed 5 bases, with 18 bases lying between them. Per germline, CDR1 ENHRY and CDR2 SYGVKD. The CDR3, as DNA: TGTGCCATCAGTGTGGAGTCGGGGGCGGGGGACAATGAGCAGTTCTTC. The encoded protein is CAISVESGAGDNEQFF.

A word on this clonotype: Germline and junction disagree at one end, which may indicate a read error. The chain employs TRBV5-1 and TRBJ2-5; no clear D. Per the germline V gene, CDR1 is SGHRS and CDR2 is YFSETQ. This CDR3 has 15 amino acids. In nucleotides, the CDR3 is TGCGCCAGCAGCTTCGGTGGTTCGGTCCAAGAGGCCCAGTACTTC. Protein sequence: CASSFGGSVQEAQYF.

Turning to this clonotype: A much larger clone differs from this one at a single base, so this may be a read error. The V gene is TRBV20-1, the J gene TRBJ2-1; the D gene is possibly TRBD2 (5 bases). The CDR3 extends over 16 amino acids. V was trimmed by 6 bases and J by 13 bases, leaving 31 bases between them. Germline V lookup: CDR1 DFQATT, CDR2 SNEGSKA (reference sequence). The CDR3 reads CSAEKIGLDERETQFF. The CDR3 nucleotides are TGCAGTGCCGAAAAGATAGGACTTGATGAAAGAGAGACCCAGTTCTTC.

The chain has TRBV6-1 and TRBJ2-1; D not certain. Germline V lookup: CDR1 MNHNS, CDR2 SASEGT. The V end lost 10 bases, the J end lost 8 bases, and 15 bases lay between the germline ends. This CDR3 comprises 12 residues. This CDR3 is CATSPQGDEQFF. CDR3 DNA sequence: TGTGCCACCTCACCCCAAGGCGATGAGCAGTTCTTC.

This chain uses TRBV7-3 with TRBJ2-1; no reliable D call. The CDR3 has 15 residues. Germline CDR1 is SGHTA and CDR2 is FQGTGA. The V end was cut by 0 bases, the J end by 7 bases, with 13 bases between. The chain's CDR3 is CASSLTLGSLNEQFF. Written as DNA, the CDR3 is TGTGCCAGCAGCTTAACGCTTGGGTCCCTGAATGAGCAGTTCTTC.

The chain carries TRBV10-3 and TRBJ1-5, with no clear D. This CDR3 region has 14 residues. Germline V gene lookup returns CDR1 ENHRY and CDR2 SYGVKD. Deletions cut 2 bases from V and 6 bases from J, with 11 bases between. The CDR3 protein is CAISEVTSGQPQHF. The CDR3 DNA sequence: TGTGCCATCAGTGAGGTGACGAGCGGTCAGCCCCAGCATTTT.